These T cell receptor beta chains were read from a single sample in a study of blood T cells in healthy people across ages. TCRdb recomputed calls from the 5' RACE reads with MiXCR, one row per CDR3 protein. Found here are about a million distinct CDR3 sequences, around two fifths of them singletons; the top ten hold less than 15%. The specimen sequenced was blood. The receptor set was obtained from a young man in good health. CDR3s include the opening cysteine and the closing phenylalanine or tryptophan. The D gene is left open where the match is weak. Only part of the rows carry a size: once, few, many, or a class if the clone is expanded.

DNA	CDR3	V	D	size	J	length
TGTGCCAGCAGCGTAGAGGGACACCATAATTCACCCCTCCACTTT	CASSVEGHHNSPLHF	TRBV9	-	-	TRBJ1-6	15
TGTGCCAGCAGCTTAGAAGGGGGCACCTACAATGAGCAGTTCTTC	CASSLEGGTYNEQFF	TRBV11-1	TRBD1	few	TRBJ2-1	15
TGTGCCAGCAGTCCCCAGACAGGGGGCGACGGTGAAAAACTGTTTTTT	CASSPQTGGDGEKLFF	TRBV27	TRBD1	-	TRBJ1-4	16
TGCGCCAGCAGCTCGGGGGGAGGGGTTACGACTGAAGCTTTCTTT	CASSSGGGVTTEAFF	TRBV5-1	-	few	TRBJ1-1	15
TGTGCCAGCAGGGGACAGGGGACGCAGTATTTT	CASRGQGTQYF	TRBV12-3/TRBV12-4	TRBD1	-	TRBJ2-3	11
TGTGCCAGCAGAGGGGGGCGACAGAGCGAATATGGCTACACCTTC	CASRGGRQSEYGYTF	TRBV2	-	-	TRBJ1-2	15
TGCGGTGCTAGAGATCCAAGCGGGGGCCCCCAAGAGACCCAGTACTTC	CGARDPSGGPQETQYF	TRBV20-1	TRBD2	-	TRBJ2-5	16
TGTGCCAGCAGAGCTCCTCCTTGGCAAGAGACCCAGTACTTC	CASRAPPWQETQYF	TRBV6-2/TRBV6-3	-	-	TRBJ2-5	14
TGCAGTGCTAGAGATGAAGGACAGGGTATGGCAGATACGCAGTATTTT	CSARDEGQGMADTQYF	TRBV20-1	TRBD1	few	TRBJ2-3	16
TGTGCCAGCAGCTTAGTTGGGACCGCAACCTACAATAAGCAGTTCTTC	CASSLVGTATYNKQFF	TRBV7-8	-	-	TRBJ2-1	16
TGTGCCAGCAGGATACCCGGACAGGATAGCAATCAGCCCCAGCATTTT	CASRIPGQDSNQPQHF	TRBV6-2/TRBV6-3	TRBD1	-	TRBJ1-5	16
TGCGCCAGCAGCCGCCGGGTCAACACCGGGGAGCTGTTTTTT	CASSRRVNTGELFF	TRBV4-3	-	-	TRBJ2-2	14
TGTGCCAGCAGCGTCCGCCCGGGAAGCCCGAACACTGAAGCTTTCTTT	CASSVRPGSPNTEAFF	TRBV21-1	-	-	TRBJ1-1	16
TGTGCCAGCAGCTCAAGTCCGGGACAGGGGATAAGTGAGCAGTTCTTC	CASSSSPGQGISEQFF	TRBV7-9	TRBD1	-	TRBJ2-1	16
TGCAGTGCTAGCCGCGGGGGGGGAAACTATGGCTACACCTTC	CSASRGGGNYGYTF	TRBV20-1	-	-	TRBJ1-2	14
TGTGCCAGCAGTTTTTATCAGACAGGGGGCTACGAGCAGTACTTC	CASSFYQTGGYEQYF	TRBV6-6	TRBD1	-	TRBJ2-7	15
TGTGCCAGCAGCCTAACCGGGACAGTTTCTCAGCCCCAGCATTTT	CASSLTGTVSQPQHF	TRBV9	TRBD1	-	TRBJ1-5	15
TGTGCCTGGAGTGGGGATAAAAGTAGAGTCAGCAATCAGCCCCAGCATTTT	CAWSGDKSRVSNQPQHF	TRBV30	-	-	TRBJ1-5	17
TGCAGTGCTCCCAAAGGGGGCATAAGGGATGGCTACACCTTC	CSAPKGGIRDGYTF	TRBV20-1	TRBD1	few	TRBJ1-2	14
TGTGCCAGCAGCCAATTATCGACAGGGGGGGCAGATACGCAGTATTTT	CASSQLSTGGADTQYF	TRBV4-2	TRBD1	few	TRBJ2-3	16
TGTGCCAGCAGTCCTAAGAAGGGACAGAAAAACATTCAGTACTTC	CASSPKKGQKNIQYF	TRBV7-9	TRBD1	few	TRBJ2-4	15
TGTGCCACTCAACAGGGGATTCTGTACGAGCAGTACTTC	CATQQGILYEQYF	TRBV10-3	TRBD1	-	TRBJ2-7	13
TGTGCCATCAGTACGTCCTGGACAAGCACAGATACGCAGTATTTT	CAISTSWTSTDTQYF	TRBV10-3	-	many	TRBJ2-3	15
TGTGCCAGCAGCTCCGGACAGATAGATGGCTACACCTTC	CASSSGQIDGYTF	TRBV5-5	-	few	TRBJ1-2	13
TGTGCCAGCAGTTACTCGAGAAGGCGGGGAGACTACAATGAGCAGTTCTTC	CASSYSRRRGDYNEQFF	TRBV6-2/TRBV6-3	-	few	TRBJ2-1	17
TGTGCCAGCAGCCCGGAAGCGGGACTTCAGAGCCTCAAACTGTTTTTT	CASSPEAGLQSLKLFF	TRBV12-3/TRBV12-4	-	few	TRBJ1-4	16